The sample holds a few counts of the clone carrying this T cell receptor (beta chain). Antigen specificity is unknown. The data stem from a study of response to subunit inactivated influenza vaccine. General study findings and limits: Every seasonal influenza vaccination brings in few new T cells, the authors suggested.

The CDR3 is 14 amino acids. Per germline, CDR1 SGHTS and CDR2 YDEGEE. Trimming removed 6 bases at V and 4 bases at J, with 16 bases between. TCRdb used MiXCR to reprocess the RT-PCR reads, holding one entry per CDR3 protein. The sample holds approximately 700,000 distinct CDR3 sequences, approximately 15% seen once. V gene TRBV5-8 combines with J gene TRBJ1-1; tentative D call: TRBD1 (6 bases). This material consisted of PBMCs from blood, taken 14 days before vaccination. The source of this sequence is a man aged 50 or older who received an inactivated influenza vaccine. CDR3 bases: TGTGCCAGCACGTCGGGGGGGGCGCGCACTGAAGCTTTCTTT. It codes for CASTSGGARTEAFF.